The 20 T cell receptor beta chains below all came from one sample that was sequenced in a study of T cells in Graves' hyperthyroidism and ophthalmopathy (dated by TCRdb to the late 2010s). Libraries were made using multiplex PCR. Sequencing relied on an Illumina HiSeq 2000. TCR beta CDR3 regions were amplified from RNA transcripts. For the first round of RT-PCR on the TCR CDR3, the HTBI primer set was used together with the Qiagen OneStep RT-PCR kit. Using fastp at Q25 and MiXCR, TCRdb reprocessed the public reads and kept productive beta chains. Rows are combined by CDR3 protein, so each entry shows the most common genes and DNA. In this sample the table shows hundreds of thousands of distinct CDR3 sequences, about 43% of which occur a single time. In total, the top ten clones hold roughly 8.2% of the sample. The sequenced sample consisted of peripheral blood or thyroid tissue (not recorded which). These receptors were taken from a woman younger than 30 with Graves' hyperthyroidism. Donor details come from another sample of the same person, matched by shared clones.

In the case of this clonotype: A much larger clone sits a single nucleotide away, making a read error possible. The J gene is TRBJ2-1, the V gene TRBV15, with unresolved D. The germline V gene encodes CDR1 LNHNV and CDR2 YYDKDF (reference sequence). The CDR3 contains 15 residues. V dropped 10 bases and J dropped 0 bases, with 16 bases sitting between them. Written as DNA, the CDR3 is TGTGCCAGCAGAACCAATCCGAGCTCCTACAATGAGCAGTTCTTC. It translates to CASRTNPSSYNEQFF.

This clonotype has a handful of counts. The gene calls are TRBV6-6 and TRBJ2-7, with D possibly being TRBD2 (6 bases). The V gene's germline CDR1 is MNHNY and CDR2 SVGAGI (reference sequence). The CDR3 spans 15 residues. Between the trimmed V and J ends, which lost 2 bases and 1 base, there was a span of 12 bases. CDR3 in amino acids: CASSYALAVSYEQYF. The CDR3 nucleotides are TGTGCCAGCAGTTACGCGTTAGCGGTTTCCTACGAGCAGTACTTC.

This chain uses TRBV12-3 or TRBV12-4 with TRBJ2-7; D is ambiguous. The CDR3 sequence is 14 residues long. Trimming took off 6 bases at V and 0 bases at J, with 12 bases between the two ends. This CDR3 reads CASSLGVASYEQYF. DNA for the CDR3: TGTGCCAGCAGCCTCGGCGTTGCCTCCTACGAGCAGTACTTC.

Ten or more counts support this clonotype. The genes are TRBV29-1 and TRBJ2-7; TRBD1 matches 8 bases. The CDR3 has 12 residues. Looked up from germline, CDR1 is SQVTM and CDR2 is ANQGSEA. V lost 7 bases, J lost 7 bases, and 9 bases stayed unmatched. In DNA, the CDR3 is TGCAGCGGGGGGACGGACAGGGTTGAGCAGTACTTC. It codes for CSGGTDRVEQYF.

This clonotype was recorded at least ten times. The CDR3 nucleotides read TGTGCCAGCAGCTTACACGGCCGGCCGGAGACCCAGTACTTC. This translates into CASSLHGRPETQYF. The V and J genes are TRBV7-3 and TRBJ2-5, with D unresolved. Trimming left V 2 bases short and J 5 bases short, with 12 bases between. The CDR3 length is 14 residues. From germline, CDR1 is SGHTA and CDR2 FQGTGA.

A few counts support this clonotype. The chain has TRBV5-1 and TRBJ2-5; weak D call: TRBD1 (5 bases). This CDR3 is built from 14 residues. Germline V CDR1 and CDR2: SGHRS, YFSETQ. V gave up 0 bases and J gave up 4 bases, with 10 bases separating them. The CDR3 sequence: CASSLGSQGETQYF. The CDR3 DNA follows: TGCGCCAGCAGCTTGGGCTCCCAGGGAGAGACCCAGTACTTC. The entire variable domain, with the rest obtained from reference TRBV5-1 and TRBJ2-5, is as follows: KAGVTQTPRYLIKTRGQQVTLSCSPISGHRSVSWYQQTPGQGLQFLFEYFSETQRNKGNFPGRFSGRQFSNSRSEMNVSTLELGDSALYLCASSLGSQGETQYFGPGTRLLVL.

In this sample, this clonotype turned up many times. V and J are TRBV7-8 and TRBJ2-7; no clear D. The V gene's germline CDR1 is SGHVS and CDR2 FQNEAQ. The CDR3 loop spans 13 amino acids. V shed 5 bases and J shed 5 bases, with 13 bases lying between them. The CDR3 loop reads CASSPGPLDEQYF. For the CDR3, the DNA is TGTGCCAGCAGCCCCGGGCCTTTGGACGAGCAGTACTTC.

This clonotype was seen only a few times. One end of the junction does not line up with germline, which may come from a read error. The rearrangement joins TRBV20-1 to TRBJ2-7; no reliable D call. Germline V gene lookup returns CDR1 DFQATT and CDR2 SNEGSKA (reference sequence). This CDR3 has 12 amino acids. CDR3 amino acids: CSARDLGLPDHF. CDR3 sequence (DNA): TGCAGTGCTAGAGATCTAGGGCTCCCGGACCACTTC.

V gene TRBV7-9 combines with J gene TRBJ1-1; a weak D match, TRBD1 (6 bases). V was cut by 1 base and J by 3 bases, with 12 bases left in between. CDR1 and CDR2 from the germline V gene are SEHNR and FQNEAQ (reference sequence). The CDR3 is made up of 15 amino acids. The DNA of the CDR3 is TGTGCCAGCAGCTTAGGGGGGGGGCCTTACACTGAAGCTTTCTTT. Its translation: CASSLGGGPYTEAFF. The variable domain in full, completed from reference TRBV7-9 and TRBJ1-1, reads DTGVSQNPRHKITKRGQNVTFRCDPISEHNRLYWYRQTLGQGPEFLTYFQNEAQLEKSRLLSDRFSAERPKGSFSTLEIQRTEQGDSAMYLCASSLGGGPYTEAFFGQGTRLTVV.

CDR3 DNA: TGTGCCAGCAGCCAGACAGGGGTGGGCGAGCAGTACTTC. Protein: CASSQTGVGEQYF. This rearrangement joins TRBV7-2 to TRBJ2-7; 8 nucleotides agree with TRBD1. The CDR3 length is 13 residues. J lost 6 bases, V lost 5 bases, and 6 bases had no gene match. Germline CDR1 SGHTA, CDR2 FQGNSA. Full variable domain (remainder filled in from reference TRBV7-2 and TRBJ2-7): GAGVSQSPSNKVTEKGKDVELRCDPISGHTALYWYRQSLGQGLEFLIYFQGNSAPDKSGLPSDRFSAERTGGSVSTLTIQRTQQEDSAVYLCASSQTGVGEQYFGPGTRLTVT.

This chain joins TRBV25-1 and TRBJ1-4, with no clear D. The CDR3 consists of 16 residues. V was shortened by 2 bases and J by 7 bases, with 17 bases between the two germline ends. CDR1 and CDR2 from the germline V gene are MGHDK and SYGVNS. For the CDR3, the DNA is TGTGCCAGCAGTGAACAATCGCCCGATTACGGTGAAAAACTGTTTTTT. Protein: CASSEQSPDYGEKLFF. The whole variable domain, remainder taken from reference TRBV25-1 and TRBJ1-4, is EADIYQTPRYLVIGTGKKITLECSQTMGHDKMYWYQQDPGMELHLIHYSYGVNSTEKGDLSSESTVSRIRTEHFPLTLESARPSHTSQYLCASSEQSPDYGEKLFFGSGTQLSVL.

V is TRBV6-1 and J is TRBJ2-2, with TRBD1 matching over 7 bases. The V segment lost 6 bases and the J segment 5 bases; nucleotides outside the gene matches: 9. The CDR3 consists of 15 residues. Germline lookup yields CDR1 MNHNS and CDR2 SASEGT. The CDR3 protein is CASRRSGGWTGELFF. The CDR3 DNA reads as TGTGCCAGCAGGAGATCAGGGGGATGGACCGGGGAGCTGTTTTTT.

In the case of this clonotype: The junction departs from germline at one end; a sequencing error may be responsible. The chain couples TRBV19 to TRBJ1-2; D may be TRBD1 (6 bases). Germline V gives CDR1 LNHDA, CDR2 SQIVND (reference sequence). The CDR3 loop spans 12 amino acids. The CDR3 region is CASSIDPGQPSF. The CDR3 bases are TGTGCCAGTAGTATAGACCCTGGACAGCCGTCCTTC.

This clonotype has a count of ten or more. The rearrangement uses TRBV20-1 and TRBJ1-2; D is unclear. Germline-derived CDR1 and CDR2 are DFQATT and SNEGSKA (reference sequence). There are 12 residues in the CDR3. V was trimmed by 4 bases and J by 8 bases, leaving 14 bases between them. CDR3 region: CSATNTAGGYTF. The CDR3 nucleotides read TGCAGTGCTACCAACACGGCCGGGGGCTACACCTTC.

This clonotype was counted a few times. This chain uses TRBV7-9 with TRBJ1-2, with D hard to call. Germline CDR1 and CDR2: SEHNR and FQNEAQ (reference sequence). Trimming took off 7 bases at V and 8 bases at J, with 20 bases between the two ends. The CDR3 runs 14 residues. The CDR3 DNA reads as TGTGCCAGCACCCCTACCTTCGGACCGGAGGGCTACACCTTC. Its translation is CASTPTFGPEGYTF.

The rearrangement uses TRBV5-1 and TRBJ1-2, with D hard to call. In germline, CDR1 is SGHRS, CDR2 YFSETQ. V lost 3 bases, J lost 6 bases, and 18 bases lay in between. The CDR3 is made up of 15 amino acids. The CDR3 loop reads CASSSWHAAGDGYTF. The CDR3 nucleotides are TGCGCCAGCAGCTCTTGGCACGCCGCAGGTGATGGCTACACCTTC.

With regard to this clonotype: Mismatch with germline at one junction end may stem from a read error. The CDR3 loop is CATYDRANTEAFF. The CDR3 nucleotides are TGTGCCACTTACGACAGGGCGAACACTGAAGCTTTCTTT. The chain employs TRBV10-2 and TRBJ1-1; 7 bases are a match to TRBD1. The CDR3 has 13 amino acids. In germline, CDR1 is WSHSY, CDR2 SAAADI.

This clonotype showed up just a few times. The chain couples TRBV7-6 to TRBJ2-7, with D perhaps assigned TRBD1 or TRBD2 (5 bases each). Trimming left V 3 bases short and J 1 base short, with 19 bases between. The germline gives CDR1 SGHVS, CDR2 FNYEAQ. The CDR3 is made up of 17 amino acids. The CDR3 reads CASSFGTGSMISYEQYF. Here the CDR3 DNA reads TGTGCCAGCAGCTTCGGGACCGGCTCAATGATTTCCTACGAGCAGTACTTC.

This clonotype was counted at least ten times. This CDR3 is CASSLAPGDFEQYF. CDR3 sequence (DNA): TGTGCCAGCAGCTTAGCGCCTGGTGACTTCGAGCAGTACTTC. The rearrangement links TRBV7-6 to TRBJ2-7; D remains ambiguous. Trimming left V 0 bases short and J 6 bases short, with 12 bases between. Per the germline V gene, CDR1 is SGHVS and CDR2 is FNYEAQ. This CDR3 has 14 amino acids.

V usage is TRBV7-2 and J usage is TRBJ1-2; D perhaps matches TRBD1 (6 bases). V was clipped by 5 bases and J by 7 bases, with 32 bases between them. The CDR3 has 19 residues. Germline CDR1 SGHTA, CDR2 FQGNSA. CDR3 DNA: TGTGCCAGCAGCCAGGGGCCCTACGCCTTCGACCCCCTCCAGCGTGGCTACACCTTC. This translates into CASSQGPYAFDPLQRGYTF. The full variable domain, rest sourced from reference TRBV7-2 and TRBJ1-2, is GAGVSQSPSNKVTEKGKDVELRCDPISGHTALYWYRQSLGQGLEFLIYFQGNSAPDKSGLPSDRFSAERTGGSVSTLTIQRTQQEDSAVYLCASSQGPYAFDPLQRGYTFGSGTRLTVV.